The clone carrying this T cell receptor beta chain was detected only a few times. The antigen is undetermined. Other DNA sequences from this sample encode an identical CDR3 as well. Sequencing used immunoSEQ multiplex PCR; TCRdb keeps in-frame clones, though not all of them. The sample gives under 35,000 clones, roughly three quarters of which show up once; around 34% is in the top ten. This sample is part of a study of T cells in localized non-small cell lung cancer. Study observations and caveats: Clonality peaked in uninvolved adjacent lung rather than tumor.

This CDR3 spans 11 amino acids. CDR1 and CDR2 (germline): SGHDN, FVKESK. Trimming stripped 3 bases from V and 2 bases from J, with 2 bases between. The material sequenced was peripheral blood, taken before any cancer treatment. This receptor was taken from a male donor aged 60 or over with stage II squamous cell lung carcinoma. This chain uses TRBV14 with TRBJ2-7; D gene unclear. The CDR3 spells CASSHAYEQYF. As DNA, the CDR3 is TGTGCCAGCAGCCACGCCTACGAGCAGTACTTC.